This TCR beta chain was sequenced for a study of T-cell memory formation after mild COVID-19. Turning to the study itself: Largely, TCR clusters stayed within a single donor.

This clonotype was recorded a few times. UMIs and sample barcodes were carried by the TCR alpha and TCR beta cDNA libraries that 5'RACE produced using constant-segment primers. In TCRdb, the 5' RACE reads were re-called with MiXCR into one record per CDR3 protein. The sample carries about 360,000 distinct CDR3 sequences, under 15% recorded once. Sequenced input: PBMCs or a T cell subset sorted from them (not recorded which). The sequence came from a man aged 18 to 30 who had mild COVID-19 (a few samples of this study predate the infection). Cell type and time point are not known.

The CDR3 bases are TGTGCCAGCAGCCTCAGGCCTTCCTACGAGCAGTACTTC. Its translation: CASSLRPSYEQYF. J is TRBJ2-7 and V is TRBV11-2; D unresolved. Trimming took 5 bases from V and 1 from J, leaving 9 bases between them. The germline V gene encodes CDR1 SGHAT and CDR2 FQNNGV. The CDR3 totals 13 residues.